This T cell receptor (beta chain) was observed in a study of T cell responses to AZD1222 COVID-19 vaccine. The overall study: Second-dose schedules of about 4 or about 12 weeks were combined.

The CDR3 contains 16 residues. Comments on this clone: Its antigen remains unidentified.

Overall study results and limits: In all cases, repertoires were sampled only after the peak T cell response. Once two AZD1222 doses were given, Spike-specific TCR breadth and depth went up. Baseline serology detected seropositivity in only six or seven AZD1222 recipients.

Generated by immunoSEQ multiplex PCR, the TCRdb table keeps only in-frame clones and is missing some. Seen here are 120,000 or so clones, about 90% observed once, and the top ten hold approximately 1%. The chain employs TRBV21-1 and TRBJ1-5. TRBV21-1 is noted as a pseudogene. The TCR comes from an adult in good health. This specimen was peripheral blood, taken on day 0 of AZD1222 vaccination. CDR3 residues: CASSKNSEGFRQPQHF. The CDR3 bases are TGTGCCAGCAGCAAAAACTCCGAGGGGTTTCGTCAGCCCCAGCATTTT.